The 27 T cell receptor beta chains below all came from one sample that was sequenced in a study of T cell changes during pregnancy in multiple sclerosis. Profiling relied on immunoSEQ multiplex PCR, and the TCRdb table lists in-frame clones only, not all of them. The sample has about 120,000 clones; 80% to 95% are singletons. Sequenced here: peripheral blood, sampled before pregnancy. These receptors were collected from a female donor with multiple sclerosis, enrolled in a pregnancy study.

This clone was seen more than once but under ten times. The J gene is TRBJ2-3, the V gene TRBV5-5, with a possible D match to TRBD2 (6 bases). This CDR3 contains 15 residues. Trimming took 2 bases from V and 4 from J, leaving 14 bases between them. Germline V gene sequence: CDR1 SGHKS, CDR2 YYEKEE (reference sequence). The CDR3 loop is CASSFGGVVPDTQYF. The CDR3 region has the DNA TGTGCCAGCAGCTTCGGAGGGGTGGTACCAGATACGCAGTATTTT.

The chain uses TRBV7-8 and TRBJ2-3, with D possibly TRBD2 on 5 matching bases. The CDR3 consists of 16 residues. Germline assignment: CDR1 SGHVS and CDR2 FQNEAQ. The ends were cut back, 0 bases at V and 4 bases at J, with 14 bases in the middle. CDR3 sequence (DNA): TGTGCCAGCAGCTTAGCCAAGGAGCGGAGCTCAGATACGCAGTATTTT. It encodes CASSLAKERSSDTQYF.

CDR3 bases: TGCAGCGTTGTAGGGGGGGTAGGCAATGAGCAGTTCTTC. Residues: CSVVGGVGNEQFF. The chain couples TRBV29-1 to TRBJ2-1, with a possible D match to TRBD2 (7 bases). V lost 4 bases and J lost 6, with 13 bases in between. CDR1 and CDR2 from the germline V gene are SQVTM and ANQGSEA. The CDR3 loop spans 13 amino acids.

The J gene is TRBJ1-5, the V gene TRBV19; TRBD1 agrees at 10 bases. The germline gives CDR1 LNHDA, CDR2 SQIVND (reference sequence). The CDR3 is made up of 15 amino acids. The junction had 8 bases not matched to a gene; V was cut back by 7 bases and J by 5 bases. CDR3: CASNKPGQGYQPQHF. CDR3 nucleotide sequence: TGTGCCAGTAATAAACCGGGACAGGGGTATCAGCCCCAGCATTTT.

This clone was recorded once. In nucleotides, the CDR3 is TGTGCCAGCAGCGTCTTCAGGGGGTTCCAAGAGACCCAGTACTTC. It translates to CASSVFRGFQETQYF. The V call is TRBV2, the J call TRBJ2-5, with 7 bases lining up with TRBD1. This CDR3 spans 15 amino acids. V trimming: 6 bases; J trimming: 1 base; junction bases outside the gene matches: 8. Germline loops: CDR1 SNHLY, CDR2 FYNNEI.

V gene TRBV27 combines with J gene TRBJ1-1, with a tentative D call TRBD1 (5 bases). Looked up from germline, CDR1 is MNHEY and CDR2 is SMNVEV (reference sequence). The CDR3 runs to 18 residues. V lost 4 bases, J lost 1 base, and 22 bases lay in between. The CDR3 spells CASSSRIIGQGRNTEAFF. The DNA of the CDR3 is TGTGCCAGCAGTTCCCGGATAATAGGGCAGGGAAGGAACACTGAAGCTTTCTTT.

This sequence joins TRBV27 and TRBJ2-7; D might be TRBD1 (6 bases). The CDR3 contains 16 residues. Trimming cost V 5 bases and J 1 base, with 18 bases left between them. Germline values: CDR1 MNHEY, CDR2 SMNVEV (reference sequence). The CDR3 DNA sequence: TGTGCCAGCAGTGTCACAGACAGGCTATCTTCCTACGAGCAGTACTTC. This codes for CASSVTDRLSSYEQYF.

The V call is TRBV27, the J call TRBJ2-7, with 8 bases fitting TRBD1. Germline V gene lookup returns CDR1 MNHEY and CDR2 SMNVEV (reference sequence). CDR3 size: 13 residues. The J segment lost 5 bases and the V segment lost 3 bases, leaving 3 bases of the junction unmatched. CDR3 protein: CASSLLDRDEQYF. CDR3 coding DNA: TGTGCCAGCAGTTTGTTGGACAGGGACGAGCAGTACTTC.

This clone appeared a single time. The genes are TRBV2 and TRBJ2-6, with D possibly matching TRBD2 (5 bases). CDR3 length: 14 residues. CDR1 SNHLY and CDR2 FYNNEI come from the germline V gene. V lost 4 bases and J lost 2, with 6 bases in between. As DNA, the CDR3 is TGTGCCAGCAGTGGACTAACTGGGGCCAACGTCCTGACTTTC. Translating it yields CASSGLTGANVLTF.

The chain is built from TRBV7-3 and TRBJ2-6, with 9 nucleotides matching TRBD1. The germline V gene encodes CDR1 SGHTA and CDR2 FQGTGA. This CDR3 has 18 residues. V was pared by 2 bases and J by 2 bases, with 7 bases of the junction left unmatched. The CDR3 protein is CASSLGDRGRAGANVLTF. DNA of the CDR3: TGTGCCAGCAGCTTAGGAGACAGGGGGAGAGCTGGGGCCAACGTCCTGACTTTC.

This rearrangement joins TRBV5-4 to TRBJ2-5; 7 nucleotides line up with TRBD1. The CDR3 runs 13 residues. Germline CDR1 and CDR2: SGHNT and YYREEE (reference sequence). After removal of 4 bases from V and 1 base from J, the junction contained 1 base not matched to a gene. The CDR3 loop is CASSGDSQETQYF. CDR3 bases: TGTGCCAGCAGCGGGGACAGCCAAGAGACCCAGTACTTC.

In nucleotides, the CDR3 is TGTGCCGTCCGGGACAGGGTCAACCAAGAGACCCAGTACTTC. Translation gives CAVRDRVNQETQYF. This chain joins TRBV7-6 and TRBJ2-5; 9 bases fit TRBD1. The junction had 7 bases not matched to a gene; V was cut back by 11 bases and J by 0 bases. Germline V CDR1 and CDR2: SGHVS, FNYEAQ. This CDR3 spans 14 amino acids.

The chain employs TRBV30 and TRBJ1-1; no firm D call. V was trimmed by 0 bases and J by 3 bases, leaving 20 bases between them. CDR1 is GTSNPN and CDR2 is SVGIG in the germline V gene (reference sequence). This CDR3 is 17 amino acids long. CDR3 sequence: CAWSVGPGVSVHTEAFF. The DNA of the CDR3 is TGTGCCTGGAGTGTAGGGCCCGGGGTTTCCGTGCACACTGAAGCTTTCTTT.

The V and J genes are TRBV7-9 and TRBJ2-3; D is undetermined. Trimming pared 3 bases from V and 0 bases from J, leaving 7 bases between. Germline V gene lookup returns CDR1 SEHNR and CDR2 FQNEAQ (reference sequence). This CDR3 has 14 residues. The CDR3 region is CASSFDSSTDTQYF. CDR3 nucleotide sequence: TGTGCCAGCAGCTTCGACTCTAGCACAGATACGCAGTATTTT.

The chain carries TRBV2 and TRBJ2-3, with 8 bases aligning to TRBD2. Germline trimming cut 6 bases from V and 6 bases from J; bases unmatched to any gene: 14. The CDR3 has 16 amino acids. The germline V gene encodes CDR1 SNHLY and CDR2 FYNNEI. The CDR3 protein is CASSASGGRARDTQYF. CDR3 sequence (DNA): TGTGCCAGCAGCGCCTCGGGAGGGAGGGCCAGGGATACGCAGTATTTT.

This clone has just a few counts. J is TRBJ1-2 and V is TRBV13; weak D call: TRBD1 (5 bases). V gave up 3 bases and J gave up 8 bases, with 13 bases separating them. CDR1 is PRHDT, CDR2 FYEKMQ, per germline (reference sequence). The CDR3 is 13 residues long. The CDR3 region is CASSLGGLSGYTF. As DNA, the CDR3 is TGTGCCAGCAGCTTGGGGGGATTGAGCGGCTACACCTTC. Variable domain in full (rest from reference TRBV13 and TRBJ1-2): AAGVIQSPRHLIKEKRETATLKCYPIPRHDTVYWYQQGPGQDPQFLISFYEKMQSDKGSIPDRFSAQQFSDYHSELNMSSLELGDSALYFCASSLGGLSGYTFGSGTRLTVV.

Here the CDR3 DNA reads TGTGCCAGCAGTTTCACTAGCGGGGGGGGGAACATTCAGTACTTC. Amino acids: CASSFTSGGGNIQYF. The chain joins TRBV2 to TRBJ2-4; 13 bases line up with TRBD2. Losses at the gene ends were 5 bases for V and 7 bases for J; bases not matched to a gene: 5. This CDR3 is 15 amino acids long. Germline V gene data show CDR1 as SNHLY and CDR2 as FYNNEI.

This chain connects TRBV10-3 to TRBJ2-7, with D possibly matching TRBD1 (5 bases). This CDR3 has 16 amino acids. Trimming removed 2 bases from V and 0 bases from J, with 14 bases in between. CDR1 ENHRY and CDR2 SYGVKD come from the germline V gene. The CDR3 here is CAISEAAAGASYEQYF. In nucleotides, the CDR3 is TGTGCCATCAGTGAGGCGGCGGCTGGGGCCTCCTACGAGCAGTACTTC.

CDR3: CASTPGGGLLNEQFF. CDR3 coding DNA: TGTGCCAGCACCCCGGGTGGCGGGTTGCTCAATGAGCAGTTCTTC. This chain uses TRBV7-9 with TRBJ2-1; a weak D match, TRBD2 (5 bases). Germline CDR1 and CDR2: SEHNR and FQNEAQ (reference sequence). Trimming took off 7 bases at V and 6 bases at J, with 19 bases between the two ends. The CDR3 runs 15 residues.

The rearrangement uses TRBV2 and TRBJ2-1; a possible D gene is TRBD2 (5 bases). The CDR3 is 13 residues long. The V gene's germline CDR1 is SNHLY and CDR2 FYNNEI. Deletions cut 11 bases from V and 7 bases from J, with 18 bases between. CDR3 in amino acids: CASVAMSRNEQFF. The CDR3 DNA reads TGTGCCTCAGTAGCGATGAGTCGTAATGAGCAGTTCTTC. Together with reference TRBV2 and TRBJ2-1, the CDR3 gives the full variable domain: EPEVTQTPSHQVTQMGQEVILRCVPISNHLYFYWYRQILGQKVEFLVSFYNNEISEKSEIFDDQFSVERPDGSNFTLKIRSTKLEDSAMYFCASVAMSRNEQFFGPGTRLTVL.

The V gene is TRBV5-4, the J gene TRBJ1-5; weak D call: TRBD1 (5 bases). Per the germline V gene, CDR1 is SGHNT and CDR2 is YYREEE (reference sequence). The germline V and J ends were trimmed by 4 bases and 6 bases, with 17 bases remaining between them. The CDR3 extends over 15 amino acids. Written as DNA, the CDR3 is TGTGCCAGCAGCCCAGGGCCCTTTACAGGTCAGCCCCAGCATTTT. Translation gives CASSPGPFTGQPQHF.

The gene calls are TRBV2 and TRBJ1-1, with D tentatively TRBD1 (6 bases). CDR3 length equals 16 residues. Germline V gene lookup returns CDR1 SNHLY and CDR2 FYNNEI. Trimming left V 6 bases short and J 4 bases short, with 21 bases between. This CDR3 reads CASSQERDNRATEAFF. CDR3 bases: TGTGCCAGCAGCCAAGAAAGGGACAATAGGGCCACTGAAGCTTTCTTT.

This clone was detected only once. The chain has TRBV2 and TRBJ1-2; 9 bases match TRBD1. V shed 5 bases and J 6 bases; nucleotides not matched to a gene: 10. Germline V gene lookup returns CDR1 SNHLY and CDR2 FYNNEI. The CDR3 is 15 residues long. The CDR3 spells CASSFKQGAPDGYTF. Here the CDR3 DNA reads TGTGCCAGCAGTTTCAAACAGGGGGCGCCGGATGGCTACACCTTC.

The rearrangement uses TRBV6-1 and TRBJ2-7, with TRBD2 matching over 10 bases. The germline CDR1 and CDR2 sequences are MNHNS and SASEGT. The J segment lost 0 bases and the V segment lost 8 bases, leaving 7 bases of the junction unmatched. This CDR3 has 15 residues. CDR3 region: CASGQLAGSSYEQYF. CDR3 DNA: TGTGCCAGCGGCCAACTAGCGGGAAGCTCCTACGAGCAGTACTTC.

The chain has TRBV18 and TRBJ1-1; TRBD1 is a possible D gene (6 bases). Trimming pared 4 bases from V and 1 base from J, leaving 13 bases between. The CDR3 extends over 15 amino acids. Germline CDR1 and CDR2: KGHSH and LQKENI. CDR3 loop: CASSRTGTPNTEAFF. The CDR3 nucleotides are TGTGCCAGCTCACGTACCGGGACACCGAACACTGAAGCTTTCTTT.

The chain recombines TRBV2 with TRBJ2-7, with 7 bases that match TRBD2. Germline CDR1 and CDR2: SNHLY and FYNNEI. Trimming at V came to 3 bases and at J to 6 bases, leaving 11 bases not matched to a gene. The CDR3 extends over 15 amino acids. CDR3 bases: TGTGCCAGCAGTGATATTCGTCGGGGGGACTCCGAGCAGTACTTC. Protein: CASSDIRRGDSEQYF. The variable domain in full, completed from reference TRBV2 and TRBJ2-7, reads EPEVTQTPSHQVTQMGQEVILRCVPISNHLYFYWYRQILGQKVEFLVSFYNNEISEKSEIFDDQFSVERPDGSNFTLKIRSTKLEDSAMYFCASSDIRRGDSEQYFGPGTRLTVT.

The chain has TRBV30 and TRBJ2-7, with unresolved D. CDR1 GTSNPN and CDR2 SVGIG come from the germline V gene (reference sequence). Trimming stripped 0 bases from V and 3 bases from J, with 9 bases between. The CDR3 consists of 13 residues. The CDR3 DNA reads TGTGCCTGGAGTGTAAACACGAACTACGAGCAGTACTTC. Amino acid sequence: CAWSVNTNYEQYF.